This T cell receptor beta chain was sequenced for a study of cytomegalovirus exposure and HLA in healthy donors. Points from the study as a whole: The study designated 164 TCR beta chains cytomegalovirus-associated. Prior analysis indicated that the majority of TCR beta V segments exhibited productivity approximately 90% or approximately 30% of the time.

About this clone itself: Its antigen is not known.

The study ran its PCR with 60 Vbeta and 13 Jbeta primers. Assay used: immunoSEQ multiplex PCR; TCRdb lists only in-frame clones, some missing. The sample contains around 150,000 clones, 77% of which appear only once. This CDR3 contains 14 residues. CDR1 is GTSNPN and CDR2 is SVGIG in the germline V gene (reference sequence). V was cut by 5 bases and J by 4 bases, with 17 bases left in between. The clonotype comes from a woman aged 40 to 50 in good health and CMV-seronegative. J is TRBJ1-1 and V is TRBV30; D possibly corresponds to TRBD1 (5 bases). The specimen sequenced was PBMCs. This CDR3 reads CAWALLWGPTEAFF. DNA of the CDR3: TGTGCCTGGGCTCTGCTGTGGGGCCCCACTGAAGCTTTCTTT. Filled out from reference TRBV30 and TRBJ1-1, the complete variable domain reads SQTIHQWPATLVQPVGSPLSLECTVEGTSNPNLYWYRQAAGRGLQLLFYSVGIGQISSEVPQNLSASRPQDRQFILSSKKLLLSDSGFYLCAWALLWGPTEAFFGQGTRLTVV.